This is a list of T cell receptor beta chains from one sample in a study of blood T cell repertoires in COVID-19. The repertoire was sequenced with immunoSEQ multiplex PCR; TCRdb's copy has only in-frame clones and lacks some. Of some 220,000 clones detected, 70% to 90% appear once; the ten largest clones hold about 4%. The material sequenced was peripheral blood. The receptors were sampled from a man aged 50 to 59 with acute or convalescent COVID-19. The CDR3 runs from the conserved cysteine through the conserved F or W. The D gene is left open where the match is weak. Rows give clone size only sometimes, using once, few, many, or a class for an expanded clone.

cdr3_aa,cdr3_nt,d_call,j_call,clone_size,v_call
CASSPDRDQPQHF,TGTGCCAGCAGCCCGGACAGGGACCAGCCCCAGCATTTT,TRBD1,TRBJ1-5,-,TRBV27
CASSLGRQGSEQFF,TGTGCCAGCAGCTTGGGCCGACAGGGAAGTGAGCAGTTCTTC,TRBD1,TRBJ2-1,-,TRBV5-8
CASSQIVSGRDTQYF,TGTGCCAGCAGCCAAATAGTAAGCGGCAGGGATACGCAGTATTTT,-,TRBJ2-3,-,TRBV3-1/TRBV3-2
CASSLRTSVTYNEQFF,TGTGCCAGCAGCCTTCGGACTAGCGTGACCTACAATGAGCAGTTCTTC,TRBD2,TRBJ2-1,-,TRBV4-2
CASSIEQVHNEQFF,TGTGCCAGTAGTATAGAACAGGTACACAATGAGCAGTTCTTC,-,TRBJ2-1,-,TRBV19
CASSSIPGQGPYEQYF,TGTGCCAGCAGTTCTATTCCGGGACAGGGCCCCTACGAGCAGTACTTC,TRBD1,TRBJ2-7,-,TRBV6-2/TRBV6-3
CASSLTGYTEAFF,TGTGCCAGCAGCCTAACAGGGTATACTGAAGCTTTCTTT,-,TRBJ1-1,-,TRBV5-8
CASSQIDRVGTEAFF,TGTGCCAGCAGCCAGATCGACAGGGTGGGGACTGAAGCTTTCTTT,TRBD1,TRBJ1-1,-,TRBV13
CASSLQGNQPQHF,TGTGCCAGCAGCTTACAGGGTAATCAGCCCCAGCATTTT,-,TRBJ1-5,-,TRBV6-2/TRBV6-3
CASSRAFHREETQYF,TGTGCCAGCAGTCGGGCTTTTCACAGGGAAGAGACCCAGTACTTC,-,TRBJ2-5,-,TRBV27
CASSPGGAGFSYEQYF,TGTGCCAGCAGCCCTGGCGGCGCGGGCTTCTCCTACGAGCAGTACTTC,-,TRBJ2-7,-,TRBV5-4
CASSVDRGNEKLFF,TGTGCCAGCAGCGTTGACAGGGGGAATGAAAAACTGTTTTTT,TRBD1,TRBJ1-4,-,TRBV9
CASRRDSRREAFF,TGTGCCAGTAGGAGGGACAGCCGGCGTGAAGCTTTCTTT,TRBD1,TRBJ1-1,-,TRBV19
CASSPRLTSGGLSNIQYF,TGTGCCAGCAGCCCCCGCCTGACTAGCGGGGGGCTAAGCAACATTCAGTACTTC,TRBD2,TRBJ2-4,-,TRBV28
CASSEQGVEAFF,TGTGCCAGCAGTGAACAGGGGGTTGAAGCTTTCTTT,TRBD1,TRBJ1-1,-,TRBV5-6
CASSLAGFDGYTF,TGCGCCAGCAGCTTGGCGGGGTTTGATGGCTACACCTTC,-,TRBJ1-2,-,TRBV5-1
CASTTSGRGIQYF,TGCGCCAGCACCACCTCAGGGCGGGGCATTCAGTACTTC,-,TRBJ2-4,-,TRBV5-1
CAWGTAQETQYF,TGTGCCTGGGGGACAGCTCAAGAGACCCAGTACTTC,TRBD1,TRBJ2-5,-,TRBV30
CASSWNEQDTEAFF,TGTGCCAGCAGTTGGAACGAACAGGACACTGAAGCTTTCTTT,-,TRBJ1-1,-,TRBV6-9
CASTSGTSNSPLHF,TGTGCCAGTACCTCCGGGACTTCAAATTCACCCCTCCACTTT,-,TRBJ1-6,-,TRBV19
CASSLGTSGRAEQFF,TGTGCCAGCAGCCTAGGGACTAGCGGGAGGGCCGAGCAGTTCTTC,TRBD2,TRBJ2-1,-,TRBV7-3
CASSPEKPGELFF,TGTGCCAGCAGCCCCGAGAAACCCGGGGAGCTGTTTTTT,-,TRBJ2-2,-,TRBV7-8
CASSDRTGLIEKLFF,TGTGCCAGCAGTGATCGGACAGGCCTTATCGAAAAACTGTTTTTT,TRBD1,TRBJ1-4,once,TRBV6-1
CASSYSYRVNTEAFF,TGTGCCAGCAGTTACTCGTACAGAGTGAACACTGAAGCTTTCTTT,-,TRBJ1-1,-,TRBV6-5
CASSSLYEQYF,TGTGCCAGCAGCTCCCTCTACGAGCAGTACTTC,-,TRBJ2-7,-,TRBV5-6
CASSPGTGRAPMNTEAFF,TGTGCCAGCAGTCCCGGGACAGGGCGGGCCCCGATGAACACTGAAGCTTTCTTT,TRBD1,TRBJ1-1,-,TRBV27
CASSPTSGIYNEQFF,TGTGCCAGCTCCCCTACTAGCGGGATTTACAATGAGCAGTTCTTC,TRBD2,TRBJ2-1,-,TRBV18
CASSLQGPNEQFF,TGTGCCAGCAGCTTGCAGGGTCCCAATGAGCAGTTCTTC,-,TRBJ2-1,-,TRBV5-4
CATAGQGEGEQYF,TGTGCCACCGCTGGACAGGGGGAGGGCGAGCAGTACTTC,TRBD1,TRBJ2-7,-,TRBV24-1
CASSYSRPGNYGYTF,TGTGCCAGCAGTTACAGTCGGCCAGGCAACTATGGCTACACCTTC,-,TRBJ1-2,-,TRBV6-5
CASSSGTGMHNSPLHF,TGTGCCAGCAGCTCCGGGACAGGGATGCATAATTCACCCCTCCACTTT,TRBD1,TRBJ1-6,-,TRBV7-3
CASRAGVDTGELFF,TGCGCCAGCAGGGCAGGGGTGGACACCGGGGAGCTGTTTTTT,-,TRBJ2-2,-,TRBV10-2
CASSPRLYGNTGELFF,TGTGCCAGCAGCCCCCGCCTCTACGGGAACACCGGGGAGCTGTTTTTT,-,TRBJ2-2,-,TRBV3-1/TRBV3-2
CASSWTSGFPDTQYF,TGTGCCAGTAGTTGGACTAGCGGGTTCCCAGATACGCAGTATTTT,TRBD2,TRBJ2-3,-,TRBV19
CASSLADGVEQYF,TGTGCCAGCAGCTTAGCCGACGGGGTCGAGCAGTACTTC,-,TRBJ2-7,once,TRBV11-1
CASSSIPIESYEQYF,TGTGCCAGCAGTTCTATCCCCATCGAGTCCTACGAGCAGTACTTC,-,TRBJ2-7,-,TRBV27
CASSSPWAGGQSNQPQHF,TGTGCCAGTAGTTCCCCCTGGGCAGGTGGTCAGAGCAATCAGCCCCAGCATTTT,-,TRBJ1-5,-,TRBV19
CASSIVAGLSYEQYF,TGTGCCAGTAGTATCGTAGCGGGTCTGTCCTACGAGCAGTACTTC,TRBD2,TRBJ2-7,-,TRBV19
CASSQRGEGYNSPLHF,TGCGCCAGCAGCCAGAGAGGGGAGGGCTATAATTCACCCCTCCACTTT,-,TRBJ1-6,-,TRBV4-1
CASSFGTGFTEAFF,TGTGCCAGCAGCTTCGGGACAGGGTTCACTGAAGCTTTCTTT,TRBD1,TRBJ1-1,few,TRBV5-6
CASSPITPEGNGELFF,TGTGCCAGCTCACCAATCACGCCGGAGGGAAACGGGGAGCTGTTTTTT,-,TRBJ2-2,-,TRBV18
CAISGGQGTGYGYTF,TGTGCCATCAGTGGTGGACAGGGAACGGGCTATGGCTACACCTTC,TRBD1,TRBJ1-2,-,TRBV10-3
CASRGGVSLYGYTF,TGTGCCAGCAGGGGCGGGGTCAGCCTGTATGGCTACACCTTC,-,TRBJ1-2,-,TRBV27
CASSLRLDRAVGAEAFF,TGTGCCAGCAGTTTACGCCTCGACAGGGCAGTAGGGGCTGAAGCTTTCTTT,TRBD1,TRBJ1-1,-,TRBV27
CASSFGNSYEQYF,TGTGCCAGCAGCTTCGGGAACTCCTACGAGCAGTACTTC,-,TRBJ2-7,-,TRBV5-6
CASTVAGGPYEQYF,TGTGCCAGTACGGTAGCGGGAGGGCCATACGAGCAGTACTTC,TRBD2,TRBJ2-7,-,TRBV19
CTSSQGSGSYNEQFF,TGCACCAGCAGCCAGGGTTCGGGCTCCTACAATGAGCAGTTCTTC,-,TRBJ2-1,-,TRBV1
CASSEYRNSPLHF,TGTGCCAGCAGCGAGTACAGAAATTCACCCCTCCACTTT,-,TRBJ1-6,-,TRBV7-9
CAAAGRQINQPQHF,TGTGCCGCTGCGGGCCGACAAATCAATCAGCCCCAGCATTTT,-,TRBJ1-5,few,TRBV19
CASREGLPITDTQYF,TGCGCCAGCAGAGAGGGACTCCCAATCACAGATACGCAGTATTTT,-,TRBJ2-3,-,TRBV10-2
CASSFRDRNFGETQYF,TGTGCCAGCTCATTCCGGGACAGGAATTTCGGAGAGACCCAGTACTTC,TRBD1,TRBJ2-5,-,TRBV2
CASSVYSGVGSGYTF,TGTGCCAGCAGCGTATATTCGGGGGTCGGCTCCGGCTACACCTTC,-,TRBJ1-2,once,TRBV9